This TCR beta chain was found in a study of T cell responses to AZD1222 COVID-19 vaccine. Sequenced by immunoSEQ multiplex PCR; TCRdb stores in-frame clones only, minus some. This table has approximately 140,000 clones, more than 80% appearing once. Study conclusions and caveats: Repertoires were obtained only post-peak T cell response. Nearly half of spike-specific TCRs reportedly target unmutated variant regions. White British ancestry dominated among donors, who included more females, and clonal diversity was possibly underestimated.

As to this clone: Its antigen is not identified.

The clonotype comes from an adult in good health. Sequenced here: peripheral blood, sampled on day 0 of MenACWY control vaccination.

Here the CDR3 reads CASSIGTREKLFF. CDR3 DNA sequence: TGTGCCAGCAGCATCGGGACACGAGAAAAACTGTTTTTT. J is TRBJ1-4 and V is TRBV5-5, with a possible D match to TRBD1 (6 bases). Germline lookup yields CDR1 SGHKS and CDR2 YYEKEE (reference sequence). The CDR3 runs to 13 residues. Trimming removed 4 bases from V and 8 bases from J, with 12 bases in between.